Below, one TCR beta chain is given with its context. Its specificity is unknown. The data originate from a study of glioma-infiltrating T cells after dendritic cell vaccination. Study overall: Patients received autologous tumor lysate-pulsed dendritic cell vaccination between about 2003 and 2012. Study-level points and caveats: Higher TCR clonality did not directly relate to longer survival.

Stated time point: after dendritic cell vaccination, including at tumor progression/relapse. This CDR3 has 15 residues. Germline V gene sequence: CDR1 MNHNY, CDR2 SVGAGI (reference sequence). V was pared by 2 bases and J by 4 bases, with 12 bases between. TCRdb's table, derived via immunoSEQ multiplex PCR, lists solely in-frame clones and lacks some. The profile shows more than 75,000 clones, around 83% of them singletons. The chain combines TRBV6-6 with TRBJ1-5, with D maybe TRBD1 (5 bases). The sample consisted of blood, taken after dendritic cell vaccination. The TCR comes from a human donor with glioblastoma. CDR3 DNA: TGTGCCAGCAGTTACACGGGACGGGAGAATCAGCCCCAGCATTTT. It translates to CASSYTGRENQPQHF.